These 25 T cell receptor beta chains originate from one sample sequenced in a study of identical twins. TCRdb used MiXCR to reprocess the 5' RACE reads, holding one entry per CDR3 protein. The sample shows roughly 690,000 distinct CDR3 sequences, around 20% of them seen only once. These same records also appear under a second study, on T cells expressing NK-cell markers.

The sequenced sample was PBMCs. All receptors derive from a woman between 18 and 30 years old in good health.

This clonotype was found a few times. The chain joins TRBV18 to TRBJ2-7, with D possibly matching TRBD2 (5 bases). The CDR3 has 12 residues. The germline V gene encodes CDR1 KGHSH and CDR2 LQKENI. The V end was cut by 3 bases, the J end by 7 bases, with 10 bases between. CDR3 nucleotides: TGTGCCAGCTCACCGAGGGAGCGGGAGCAGTACTTC. Protein: CASSPREREQYF. The variable domain in full, with the rest retrieved from reference TRBV18 and TRBJ2-7, is NAGVMQNPRHLVRRRGQEARLRCSPMKGHSHVYWYRQLPEEGLKFMVYLQKENIIDESGMPKERFSAEFPKEGPSILRIQQVVRGDSAAYFCASSPREREQYFGPGTRLTVT.

This clonotype was detected many times. V is TRBV29-1 and J is TRBJ2-7; TRBD1 might be the D (6 bases). The length of the CDR3 is 13 residues. CDR1 and CDR2 (germline): SQVTM, ANQGSEA. Trimming stripped 5 bases from V and 3 bases from J, with 14 bases between. The CDR3 protein is CSVQGTAGYEQYF. The CDR3 bases are TGCAGCGTTCAGGGGACGGCCGGCTACGAGCAGTACTTC.

This chain links TRBV20-1 with TRBJ1-1, with a possible D match to TRBD1 (5 bases). Trimming pared 4 bases from V and 5 bases from J, leaving 14 bases between. The CDR3 sequence is 13 residues long. Germline V gene lookup returns CDR1 DFQATT and CDR2 SNEGSKA (reference sequence). For the CDR3, the DNA is TGCAGTGCTACTGGGACGGTGGAGACTGAAGCTTTCTTT. Its protein product is CSATGTVETEAFF.

The rearrangement joins TRBV10-3 to TRBJ2-7; TRBD1 matches at 7 bases. The germline V gene encodes CDR1 ENHRY and CDR2 SYGVKD. This CDR3 has 15 amino acids. The J segment lost 7 bases and the V segment lost 2 bases, leaving 11 bases of the junction unmatched. CDR3 sequence (DNA): TGTGCCATCAGTGAGCCGAACAGGGGATCGTGGGAGCAGTACTTC. Protein product: CAISEPNRGSWEQYF.

This chain uses TRBV11-2 with TRBJ2-7; 7 nucleotides align to TRBD2. Germline lookup yields CDR1 SGHAT and CDR2 FQNNGV. The V and J ends lost 3 bases and 2 bases, in that order; junction bases with no gene match: 7. The CDR3 length is 15 residues. The CDR3 region is CASSLGSGTTYEQYF. DNA for the CDR3: TGTGCCAGCAGCTTGGGCAGCGGGACGACCTACGAGCAGTACTTC.

CDR3 in amino acids: CASSLRGSWNTEAFF. In DNA form, the CDR3 reads TGTGCCAGCAGTCTTAGGGGCAGCTGGAACACTGAAGCTTTCTTT. The chain links TRBV7-2 to TRBJ1-1, with D possibly being TRBD1 (5 bases). V gave up 6 bases and J gave up 1 base, with 15 bases separating them. The V gene's germline CDR1 is SGHTA and CDR2 FQGNSA. CDR3 size: 15 residues. The full variable domain, in which reference TRBV7-2 and TRBJ1-1 provide the parts outside the CDR3, is GAGVSQSPSNKVTEKGKDVELRCDPISGHTALYWYRQSLGQGLEFLIYFQGNSAPDKSGLPSDRFSAERTGGSVSTLTIQRTQQEDSAVYLCASSLRGSWNTEAFFGQGTRLTVV.

The V call is TRBV12-3 or TRBV12-4, the J call TRBJ2-1; 10 bases fit TRBD2. The ends lost 6 bases at V and 6 bases at J; junction bases unmatched: 8. The CDR3 extends over 15 amino acids. The CDR3 nucleotides read TGTGCCAGCAGGGGCCGGAGGACTAGCGGCAATGAGCAGTTCTTC. Residues: CASRGRRTSGNEQFF.

J is TRBJ2-7 and V is TRBV18; D is possibly TRBD2 (6 bases). Germline values: CDR1 KGHSH, CDR2 LQKENI. The germline V and J ends were trimmed by 4 bases and 5 bases, with 12 bases remaining between them. CDR3 length: 13 amino acids. CDR3 amino acids: CASSLSEGNEQYF. In DNA, the CDR3 is TGTGCCAGCTCACTCTCGGAGGGCAACGAGCAGTACTTC.

The gene calls are TRBV6-1 and TRBJ2-7; TRBD2 matches at 9 bases. Per germline, CDR1 MNHNS and CDR2 SASEGT. V lost 3 bases to trimming and J lost 2 bases; unmatched junction nucleotides: 8. This CDR3 spans 16 amino acids. The CDR3: CASSDLSGRAPYEQYF. DNA for the CDR3: TGTGCCAGCAGTGACCTTAGCGGGAGAGCCCCCTACGAGCAGTACTTC.

Only one count was recorded for this clonotype. The chain recombines TRBV2 with TRBJ2-5; D is tentatively TRBD1 or TRBD2 (6 bases each). The V gene lost 3 bases and the J gene lost 2 bases, with 10 bases spanning the gap. The CDR3 length is 14 residues. Germline loops: CDR1 SNHLY, CDR2 FYNNEI. CDR3 protein: CASSDRGRQETQYF. CDR3 nucleotides: TGTGCCAGCAGTGATAGGGGGAGGCAAGAGACCCAGTACTTC. Full variable domain (remainder filled in from reference TRBV2 and TRBJ2-5): EPEVTQTPSHQVTQMGQEVILRCVPISNHLYFYWYRQILGQKVEFLVSFYNNEISEKSEIFDDQFSVERPDGSNFTLKIRSTKLEDSAMYFCASSDRGRQETQYFGPGTRLLVL.

The chain is built from TRBV6-1 and TRBJ2-5; D might be TRBD1 or TRBD2, each matching 5 bases. The V end lost 6 bases, the J end lost 1 base, and 12 bases lay between the germline ends. Germline CDR1 reads MNHNS; CDR2 reads SASEGT. The CDR3 spans 14 residues. In nucleotides, the CDR3 is TGTGCCAGCAGGCCCGGGGCAGTCCAAGAGACCCAGTACTTC. It specifies CASRPGAVQETQYF.

Ten or more counts support this clonotype. The gene calls are TRBV5-1 and TRBJ2-1; no reliable D call. V lost 4 bases to trimming and J lost 9 bases, with 23 bases between them. There are 16 residues in the CDR3. Germline V gene lookup returns CDR1 SGHRS and CDR2 YFSETQ. CDR3 nucleotides: TGCGCCAGCAGCCCCGATCCTTCTTCTAGTTACGGTGAGCAGTTCTTC. It yields the protein CASSPDPSSSYGEQFF.

The chain employs TRBV6-1 and TRBJ1-2; TRBD1 is a possible D gene (5 bases). V was pared by 7 bases and J by 6 bases, with 15 bases between. Germline CDR1 reads MNHNS; CDR2 reads SASEGT. This CDR3 spans 13 amino acids. DNA of the CDR3: TGTGCCAGCACCCGACTCGGGACGGATGGCTACACCTTC. This sequence encodes CASTRLGTDGYTF.

This clonotype was counted ten times or more. The V call is TRBV20-1, the J call TRBJ2-7, with D possibly being TRBD2 (6 bases). Germline CDR1 reads DFQATT; CDR2 reads SNEGSKA (reference sequence). This CDR3 comprises 13 residues. V was clipped by 5 bases and J by 3 bases, with 14 bases between them. CDR3 sequence (DNA): TGCAGTGCTGGGGACTTTCGGGTCTACGAGCAGTACTTC. This gives the protein CSAGDFRVYEQYF.

This clonotype was seen many times. The chain recombines TRBV20-1 with TRBJ1-5; TRBD1 matches 9 bases. The CDR3 sequence is 15 residues long. The junction had 13 bases not matched to a gene; V was cut back by 4 bases and J by 9 bases. Germline assignment: CDR1 DFQATT and CDR2 SNEGSKA (reference sequence). CDR3 region: CSATWGQGGVRPQHF. Written as DNA, the CDR3 is TGCAGTGCTACTTGGGGACAGGGTGGTGTTAGGCCCCAGCATTTT.

The J gene is TRBJ1-5, the V gene TRBV12-3 or TRBV12-4; 9 nucleotides line up with TRBD1. The CDR3 has 12 amino acids. Trimming cost V 8 bases and J 9 bases; bases outside gene matches: 5. In DNA, the CDR3 is TGTGCCAGCGGACAGGGGTACGGGCCCCAGCATTTT. Translating gives CASGQGYGPQHF.

The chain has TRBV6-5 and TRBJ2-2; D not resolved. The CDR3 spans 16 residues. Trimming pared 4 bases from V and 5 bases from J, leaving 17 bases between. Germline-derived CDR1 and CDR2 are MNHEY and SVGAGI. Here the CDR3 reads CASSLRQKGGTGELFF. DNA for the CDR3: TGTGCCAGCAGTTTGAGACAAAAGGGTGGTACCGGGGAGCTGTTTTTT.

This chain joins TRBV20-1 and TRBJ1-2; D is undetermined. This CDR3 region has 14 residues. The V end was cut by 0 bases, the J end by 7 bases, with 15 bases between. From germline, CDR1 is DFQATT and CDR2 SNEGSKA (reference sequence). The CDR3 spells CSARDHSPVGGYTF. In DNA form, the CDR3 reads TGCAGTGCTAGAGATCATTCCCCGGTGGGTGGCTACACCTTC.

The gene calls are TRBV6-5 and TRBJ2-7; 13 positions match TRBD2. Germline loops: CDR1 MNHEY, CDR2 SVGAGI. V lost 3 bases to trimming and J lost 5 bases; unmatched junction nucleotides: 7. CDR3 length: 16 amino acids. The CDR3: CASSYRTSGSNNEQYF. In nucleotides, the CDR3 is TGTGCCAGCAGTTATAGGACTAGCGGGAGTAACAACGAGCAGTACTTC.

This rearrangement joins TRBV12-3 or TRBV12-4 to TRBJ2-3; 12 bases agree with TRBD2. The junction had 8 bases not matched to a gene; V was cut back by 3 bases and J by 7 bases. The CDR3 is 16 residues long. CDR3 DNA sequence: TGTGCCAGCAGTTTCGTAAGACTAGCGGGAGTAAATACGCAGTATTTT. Residues: CASSFVRLAGVNTQYF.

In its sample, this clonotype was seen many times. The chain is built from TRBV29-1 and TRBJ2-7; 8 bases fit TRBD1. CDR1 is SQVTM and CDR2 is ANQGSEA in the germline V gene. The V and J ends lost 8 bases and 4 bases, in that order; junction bases with no gene match: 4. The CDR3 length is 11 residues. CDR3 protein: CSSRTGYEQYF. The DNA of the CDR3 is TGCAGCTCGCGGACAGGGTACGAGCAGTACTTC.

The rearrangement joins TRBV6-1 to TRBJ2-6; a weak D match, TRBD1 (5 bases). CDR1 is MNHNS and CDR2 is SASEGT in the germline V gene. The germline V and J ends were trimmed by 7 bases and 2 bases, with 12 bases remaining between them. The length of the CDR3 is 15 residues. Written as DNA, the CDR3 is TGTGCCAGCACCGAAAGGGGTCCTGGGGCCAACGTCCTGACTTTC. Residues: CASTERGPGANVLTF.

The V call is TRBV10-3, the J call TRBJ1-2; D remains unclear. The ends were cut back, 9 bases at V and 8 bases at J, with 16 bases in the middle. The CDR3 runs 12 residues. Germline loops: CDR1 ENHRY, CDR2 SYGVKD. The CDR3 coding sequence is TGTGCCATACCAACCGCGAGCGGCGGCTACACCTTC. This translates into CAIPTASGGYTF.

This sequence joins TRBV15 and TRBJ2-5; 7 positions match TRBD1. The V and J ends lost 3 bases and 5 bases, in that order; junction bases with no gene match: 9. Germline V gene data show CDR1 as LNHNV and CDR2 as YYDKDF (reference sequence). The CDR3 extends over 15 amino acids. CDR3 loop: CATSRPDRDGETQYF. The CDR3, as DNA: TGTGCCACCAGCAGGCCCGACAGGGACGGGGAGACCCAGTACTTC.

This clonotype occurred a few times. The J gene is TRBJ2-3, the V gene TRBV19, with D possibly being TRBD2 (6 bases). The CDR3 is 12 residues long. V shed 11 bases and J shed 2 bases, with 11 bases lying between them. In germline, CDR1 is LNHDA, CDR2 SQIVND (reference sequence). The CDR3 DNA follows: TGTGCCTGCCGGGACTTCACAGATACGCAGTATTTT. Its translation is CACRDFTDTQYF.